This T cell receptor beta chain was identified in a study of cytomegalovirus exposure and HLA in healthy donors. Regarding this clone: Antigen unknown.

The PCR had 60 Vbeta and 13 Jbeta primers. Source study methods: Unique TCR beta chains numbered roughly 84 million in a later analysis, with roughly 11 million shared. Sequencing was performed with immunoSEQ multiplex PCR; in TCRdb, only in-frame clones are kept and a portion is missing. V, J and clone size are those of that table, while D and trimming were read from the DNA. The sample has under 250,000 clones, about 80% seen once. The CDR3 has 12 residues. Germline V gene sequence: CDR1 SNHLY, CDR2 FYNNEI. V was clipped by 6 bases and J by 4 bases, with 7 bases between them. The study's findings and limits: The CMV antigen specificity of three CMV-associated chains was confirmed through in vitro analysis. Follow-up analysis found HLA locus-dependent TCR association rates, highest for DRB1 and lowest for HLA-C.

This sequence joins TRBV2 and TRBJ1-3; D is undetermined. Sequenced input: PBMCs. This sequence originates from a man aged 30 to 39 in good health and CMV-seronegative. As DNA, the CDR3 is TGTGCCAGCAGGGTTGGCGGAAACACCATATATTTT. It translates to CASRVGGNTIYF. Complete variable domain (other parts from reference TRBV2 and TRBJ1-3): EPEVTQTPSHQVTQMGQEVILRCVPISNHLYFYWYRQILGQKVEFLVSFYNNEISEKSEIFDDQFSVERPDGSNFTLKIRSTKLEDSAMYFCASRVGGNTIYFGEGSWLTVV.